The 8 T cell receptor beta chains given below trace back to one sample, sequenced in a study of blood T cells in healthy people across ages. Alongside a J-beta primer mix, a sample-barcoded 5' primer served in a second PCR lasting roughly 6 to 11 cycles. TCRdb called the 5' RACE reads again in MiXCR, with one record for every CDR3 protein. The table records roughly 800,000 distinct CDR3 sequences, roughly 60% of them present only once. Sequenced sample: blood. All receptors come from a man aged 25 to 45 in good health.

The chain carries TRBV5-7 and TRBJ1-6; 8 bases are shared with TRBD1. TRBV5-7 carries the ORF label, with uncertain function. The CDR3 consists of 15 residues. After removal of 1 base from V and 7 bases from J, the junction contained 4 bases not matched to a gene. The CDR3 sequence is CASSLNQGANSPLHF. CDR3 nucleotide sequence: TGTGCCAGCAGCTTGAATCAGGGGGCGAATTCACCCCTCCACTTT.

The table lists this clonotype with a few counts. The J gene is TRBJ2-1, the V gene TRBV20-1; no reliable D call. Looked up from germline, CDR1 is DFQATT and CDR2 is SNEGSKA (reference sequence). CDR3 length equals 14 residues. Trimming removed 2 bases from V and 2 bases from J, with 10 bases in between. The CDR3 is CSARLGTTYNEQFF. The CDR3 nucleotides read TGCAGTGCTAGACTCGGTACAACCTACAATGAGCAGTTCTTC.

With respect to this clonotype: The germline gene is not matched at one end of the junction; a read error may be the cause. This chain uses TRBV11-1 with TRBJ2-7; 7 bases agree with TRBD1. This CDR3 has 16 residues. CDR1 SGHAT and CDR2 FQDESV come from the germline V gene (reference sequence). CDR3 amino acids: CTSSSLAGTASYEQYF. The CDR3 DNA follows: TGTACCAGCAGCTCTCTCGCCGGGACAGCCTCCTACGAGCAGTACTTC.

This clonotype was detected a few times. The chain links TRBV20-1 to TRBJ2-7; 11 bases are a match to TRBD2. There are 15 residues in the CDR3. Germline CDR1 and CDR2: DFQATT and SNEGSKA (reference sequence). The ends lost 4 bases at V and 9 bases at J; junction bases unmatched: 14. As DNA, the CDR3 is TGCAGTGCTAAAAGGACTAGCGGGCCGAACGAGGTGCAGTACTTC. This codes for CSAKRTSGPNEVQYF.

This clonotype occurred a few times. This chain joins TRBV6-2 or TRBV6-3 and TRBJ2-5, with TRBD2 matching over 13 bases. With the DNA end fitting TRBJ2-7 better, the J assignment may be wrong. CDR1 MNHEY and CDR2 SVGEGT come from the germline V gene. This CDR3 spans 15 amino acids. For the CDR3, the DNA is TGTGCCAGCAGTAGAGGCGGACTAGCGGGAGTCGAGCAGTACTTC. It yields the protein CASSRGGLAGVEQYF.

This clonotype was seen only a few times. V gene TRBV21-1 combines with J gene TRBJ2-1; the tabulated D call, TRBD1, remains unverified against the DNA. TRBV21-1 is a known pseudogene. The CDR3 totals 15 residues. The CDR3 reads CASPLGGAGYDEQFF. In DNA form, the CDR3 reads TGTGCCAGCCCATTGGGGGGGGCTGGTTACGATGAGCAGTTCTTC.

The genes are TRBV20-1 and TRBJ2-7; 8 bases are shared with TRBD2. The CDR3 is made up of 12 amino acids. The V gene end was trimmed by 5 bases and the J gene end by 10 bases; junction bases not matched to a gene: 10. Germline V gene data show CDR1 as DFQATT and CDR2 as SNEGSKA (reference sequence). The CDR3 DNA sequence: TGCAGTGCTGCGGGGGGATTTGGTGGCCAGTACTTC. Its protein product is CSAAGGFGGQYF.

The chain employs TRBV18 and TRBJ1-2; no reliable D call. Germline CDR1 and CDR2: KGHSH and LQKENI. Between the trimmed V and J ends, which lost 0 bases and 4 bases, there was a span of 12 bases. The CDR3 covers 15 residues. The CDR3 spells CASSPPAGVSYGYTF. CDR3 sequence (DNA): TGTGCCAGCTCACCACCGGCCGGGGTGAGCTATGGCTACACCTTC. The full variable domain, with the rest looked up from reference TRBV18 and TRBJ1-2, is NAGVMQNPRHLVRRRGQEARLRCSPMKGHSHVYWYRQLPEEGLKFMVYLQKENIIDESGMPKERFSAEFPKEGPSILRIQQVVRGDSAAYFCASSPPAGVSYGYTFGSGTRLTVV.